The 13 T cell receptor beta chains presented below share a single source sample, sequenced in a study of CD4 T cells in relation to SARS-CoV-2 and coronaviruses (dated by TCRdb to the early 2020s). Library prep was done by the immunoSEQ multiplex PCR assay. The clones in this table, taken by TCRdb from immuneACCESS, are in-frame only. Not every clone is retained; where verified, under half of the shortfall comes from an unresolved V gene, and the cause of the rest is unknown. A total of 21,000 or so clones appear in this sample, more than 65% of them only once. The ten largest make up roughly 30% of the sample. CD4+ T cells from unexposed donors were collected before the COVID-19 pandemic (2011-2018). Following 10 days of culture, the EasySep CD4+ T cell isolation kit was used to isolate CD4+ T cells. These TCRs' antigens remain unknown. Sequencing used CD4+ T cells from PBMCs, cultured in vitro. The receptors originated from a human donor in good health.

This chain joins TRBV19 and TRBJ2-1, with D possibly matching TRBD1 (7 bases). Germline CDR1 and CDR2: LNHDA and SQIVND (reference sequence). Deletions cut 4 bases from V and 6 bases from J, with 25 bases between. This CDR3 is 18 amino acids long. CDR3 DNA sequence: TGTGCCAGTAGTACCCGGAGGGGGCGCCAGGAAGCCCTCAATGAGCAGTTCTTC. It specifies CASSTRRGRQEALNEQFF.

The V call is TRBV29-1, the J call TRBJ2-1; 10 bases agree with TRBD1. The CDR3 consists of 17 residues. Germline V gene data show CDR1 as SQVTM and CDR2 as ANQGSEA. In DNA, the CDR3 is TGCAGTGGATTCGGACAGGGGGGATCGAGCTCCTACAATGAGCAGTTCTTC. Residues: CSGFGQGGSSSYNEQFF.

The rearrangement links TRBV11-2 to TRBJ2-5, with 14 bases that match TRBD2. Germline CDR1 reads SGHAT; CDR2 reads FQNNGV. The CDR3 is 15 amino acids. J lost 2 bases, V lost 7 bases, and 3 bases had no gene match. CDR3 region: CASTWTSGGQETQYF. DNA for the CDR3: TGTGCCAGCACCTGGACTAGCGGGGGGCAAGAGACCCAGTACTTC.

The chain uses TRBV12-3 or TRBV12-4 and TRBJ2-1; D call uncertain. Trimming took off 3 bases at V and 6 bases at J, with 9 bases between the two ends. The CDR3 length is 13 residues. CDR3 sequence (DNA): TGTGCCAGCAGTTTCTTCGCGTCCAATGAGCAGTTCTTC. Translating it yields CASSFFASNEQFF.

This chain links TRBV29-1 with TRBJ2-5, with unresolved D. V lost 5 bases and J lost 2, with 9 bases in between. The germline V gene has CDR1 SQVTM and CDR2 ANQGSEA. The length of the CDR3 is 12 residues. The CDR3 DNA is TGCAGCGTTCAGGCGCCACAAGAGACCCAGTACTTC. As protein: CSVQAPQETQYF.

The chain recombines TRBV24-1 with TRBJ2-2, with D possibly TRBD2 on 6 matching bases. Trimming left V 9 bases short and J 6 bases short, with 16 bases between. This CDR3 has 14 residues. Germline V gives CDR1 KGHDR, CDR2 SFDVKD. CDR3 bases: TGTGCCACCTCTACCGGGACTCAGGCCGGGGAGCTGTTTTTT. It specifies CATSTGTQAGELFF.

There are a few counts of this clone. The chain uses TRBV10-1 and TRBJ2-1, with 13 positions matching TRBD2. After removal of 4 bases from V and 8 bases from J, the junction contained 2 bases not matched to a gene. This CDR3 is 14 amino acids long. CDR1 WNHNN and CDR2 SYGVQD come from the germline V gene (reference sequence). The CDR3 DNA reads as TGCGCCAGCAGTGGGACTAGCGGGAGCTATGAGCAGTTCTTC. Amino acids: CASSGTSGSYEQFF.

In DNA form, the CDR3 reads TGTGCCAGTAGTCTCCGAGTCGGAAACACCATATATTTT. This codes for CASSLRVGNTIYF. V is TRBV19 and J is TRBJ1-3, with D unresolved. The V gene's germline CDR1 is LNHDA and CDR2 SQIVND (reference sequence). The CDR3 loop spans 13 amino acids. Trimming pared 5 bases from V and 4 bases from J, leaving 9 bases between.

The DNA for the CDR3 is TGTGCCAGCAGCCTGCAGGGGGATGGGGCCAACGTCCTGACTTTC. Its translation is CASSLQGDGANVLTF. This chain joins TRBV9 and TRBJ2-6; TRBD1 matches at 7 bases. The CDR3 sequence is 15 residues long. The ends lost 4 bases at V and 3 bases at J; junction bases unmatched: 4. Germline V gene lookup returns CDR1 SGDLS and CDR2 YYNGEE.

This clone was seen once. The rearrangement joins TRBV24-1 to TRBJ1-2, with 8 bases lining up with TRBD1. The CDR3 contains 17 residues. The junction had 12 bases not matched to a gene; V was cut back by 2 bases and J by 5 bases. The V gene's germline CDR1 is KGHDR and CDR2 SFDVKD. The CDR3 nucleotides read TGTGCCACCAGTGATTCCCCAGACCGGGACAGGAAGTATGGCTACACCTTC. This translates into CATSDSPDRDRKYGYTF.

This clone was recorded only once. The chain employs TRBV6-5 and TRBJ2-5, with unresolved D. Germline assignment: CDR1 MNHEY and CDR2 SVGAGI. V lost 3 bases, J lost 5 bases, and 13 bases lay in between. The CDR3 spans 14 residues. DNA for the CDR3: TGTGCCAGCAGTTATAATGGCGTCGGGGAGACCCAGTACTTC. Translating gives CASSYNGVGETQYF.

This clone was detected only a few times. The V gene is TRBV4-2, the J gene TRBJ2-1, with 9 bases aligning to TRBD2. Germline assignment: CDR1 LGHNA and CDR2 YNFKEQ. The V gene end was trimmed by 0 bases and the J gene end by 9 bases; junction bases not matched to a gene: 9. The CDR3 consists of 16 residues. In DNA, the CDR3 is TGTGCCAGCAGCCAAGAGTATGGAGGTAGCGGGAGTGAGCAGTTCTTC. It yields the protein CASSQEYGGSGSEQFF.

This rearrangement joins TRBV4-1 to TRBJ2-7, with 7 nucleotides matching TRBD1. Germline V gene sequence: CDR1 MGHRA, CDR2 YSYEKL. Trimming took 0 bases from V and 3 from J; bases not matched to a gene: 8. This CDR3 is built from 16 residues. This CDR3 reads CASSQEFGTENYEQYF. As DNA, the CDR3 is TGCGCCAGCAGCCAAGAGTTCGGGACAGAAAACTACGAGCAGTACTTC.